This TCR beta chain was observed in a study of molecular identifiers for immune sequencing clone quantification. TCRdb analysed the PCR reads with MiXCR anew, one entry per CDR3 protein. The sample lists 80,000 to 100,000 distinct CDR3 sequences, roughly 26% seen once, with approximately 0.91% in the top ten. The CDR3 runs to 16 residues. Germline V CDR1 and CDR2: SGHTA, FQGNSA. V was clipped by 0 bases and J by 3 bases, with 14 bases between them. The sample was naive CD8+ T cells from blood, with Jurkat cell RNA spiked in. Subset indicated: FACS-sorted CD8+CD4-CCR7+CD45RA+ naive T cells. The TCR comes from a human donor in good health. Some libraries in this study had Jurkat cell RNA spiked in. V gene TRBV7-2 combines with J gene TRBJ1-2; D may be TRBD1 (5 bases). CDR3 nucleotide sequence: TGTGCCAGCAGCTTAGCAGAGGGGCCCCCCGACTATGGCTACACCTTC. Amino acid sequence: CASSLAEGPPDYGYTF.